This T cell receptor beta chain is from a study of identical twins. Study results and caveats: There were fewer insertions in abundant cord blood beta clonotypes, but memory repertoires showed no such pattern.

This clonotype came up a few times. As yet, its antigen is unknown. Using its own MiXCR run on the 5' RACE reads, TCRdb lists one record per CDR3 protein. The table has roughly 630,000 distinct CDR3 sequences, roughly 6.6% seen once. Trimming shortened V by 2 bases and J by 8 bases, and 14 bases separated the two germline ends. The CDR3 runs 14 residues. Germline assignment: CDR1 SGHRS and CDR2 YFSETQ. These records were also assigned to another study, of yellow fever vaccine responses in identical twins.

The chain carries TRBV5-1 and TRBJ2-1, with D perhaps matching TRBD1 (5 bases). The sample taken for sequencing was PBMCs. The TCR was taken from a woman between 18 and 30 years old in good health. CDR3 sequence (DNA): TGCGCCAGCAGCTTCTTACAGGCAGTGGATGAGCAGTTCTTC. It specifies CASSFLQAVDEQFF.